This entry lists 26 T cell receptor beta chains sequenced from one sample in a study of Ad26.COV2.S vaccination and SARS-CoV-2 variants. Regarding treatment: roughly 18 received Ad26.COV2.S at low or high dose, single or two shots; about 5 received placebo; per-sample allocation not given. It was on day 63 after the first vaccine or placebo injection that samples were taken. Repertoires were generated with immunoSEQ multiplex PCR, while TCRdb's copy carries only in-frame clones and drops some. The table has some 390,000 clones, roughly nine tenths seen once. Specimen: peripheral blood, collected in a trial of Ad26.COV2.S vaccine versus placebo. The source of these receptors is a person between 18 and 60 years old who received the Ad26.COV2.S COVID-19 vaccine or a placebo.

V is TRBV5-4 and J is TRBJ2-7; a possible D gene is TRBD2 (5 bases). The CDR3 has 14 residues. Trimming shortened V by 0 bases and J by 4 bases, and 11 bases separated the two germline ends. Germline CDR1 and CDR2: SGHNT and YYREEE (reference sequence). The CDR3 nucleotides read TGTGCCAGCAGCTTGGACACTAGAGTTTACGAGCAGTACTTC. Translation gives CASSLDTRVYEQYF.

This chain uses TRBV9 with TRBJ2-6, with 7 bases aligning to TRBD2. V lost 0 bases, J lost 4 bases, and 4 bases stayed unmatched. CDR3 length: 16 residues. Germline V lookup: CDR1 SGDLS, CDR2 YYNGEE. Written as DNA, the CDR3 is TGTGCCAGCAGCGTAGATCCGGGGGGAGGGGCCAACGTCCTGACTTTC. It yields the protein CASSVDPGGGANVLTF. Based on the CDR3 plus reference TRBV9 and TRBJ2-6, the full variable domain is DSGVTQTPKHLITATGQRVTLRCSPRSGDLSVYWYQQSLDQGLQFLIQYYNGEERAKGNILERFSAQQFPDLHSELNLSSLELGDSALYFCASSVDPGGGANVLTFGAGSRLTVL.

V is TRBV27 and J is TRBJ1-1; D is possibly TRBD1 (6 bases). This CDR3 has 13 amino acids. V shed 8 bases and J shed 6 bases, with 16 bases lying between them. Germline V gene data show CDR1 as MNHEY and CDR2 as SMNVEV (reference sequence). CDR3 coding DNA: TGTGCCAGCCGCAGGGGAGGGGGGTCTGAAGCTTTCTTT. It codes for CASRRGGGSEAFF.

The sample holds a few counts of this clone. V and J are TRBV25-1 and TRBJ1-2; D not certain. The CDR3 length is 13 residues. CDR1 and CDR2 (germline): MGHDK, SYGVNS. V dropped 2 bases and J dropped 0 bases, with 4 bases sitting between them. CDR3 sequence reads: CASSERTNYGYTF. Here the CDR3 DNA reads TGTGCCAGCAGTGAAAGAACTAACTATGGCTACACCTTC.

This clone was observed once. The CDR3 spells CASSLEASSNQPQHF. The CDR3 coding sequence is TGTGCCAGCAGCTTAGAGGCGAGTAGCAATCAGCCCCAGCATTTT. V usage is TRBV11-2 and J usage is TRBJ1-5; D is uncertain. Germline CDR1 reads SGHAT; CDR2 reads FQNNGV. This CDR3 has 15 amino acids. V lost 0 bases to trimming and J lost 0 bases, with 6 bases between them.

The CDR3 nucleotides are TGTGCCAGCAGGTTCCGGGCCTTTTTCACAGATACGCAGTATTTT. Protein: CASRFRAFFTDTQYF. J is TRBJ2-3 and V is TRBV6-6, with D unresolved. CDR1 MNHNY and CDR2 SVGAGI come from the germline V gene (reference sequence). Trimming took 6 bases from V and 2 from J, leaving 15 bases between them. This CDR3 comprises 15 residues.

The chain carries TRBV7-2 and TRBJ2-5, with D unresolved. This CDR3 contains 13 residues. V lost 3 bases and J 5 bases, leaving 10 bases between the germline ends. The germline CDR1 and CDR2 sequences are SGHTA and FQGNSA. In nucleotides, the CDR3 is TGTGCCAGCAGCTTCGGTTTCAGGGAGACCCAGTACTTC. Residues: CASSFGFRETQYF.

This chain joins TRBV7-9 and TRBJ2-3; D possibly corresponds to TRBD2 (5 bases). Per germline, CDR1 SEHNR and CDR2 FQNEAQ (reference sequence). The CDR3 consists of 17 residues. Trimming pared 5 bases from V and 5 bases from J, leaving 23 bases between. CDR3 residues: CASSLSFDRGGGDTQYF. CDR3 coding DNA: TGTGCCAGCAGCCTCAGTTTCGACCGAGGTGGAGGAGATACGCAGTATTTT.

The chain employs TRBV9 and TRBJ1-2; 8 nucleotides agree with TRBD1. From germline, CDR1 is SGDLS and CDR2 YYNGEE. The CDR3 consists of 15 residues. V was pared by 4 bases and J by 4 bases, with 9 bases of the junction left unmatched. This CDR3 reads CASSPDRDRIYGYTF. The CDR3 DNA sequence: TGTGCCAGCAGCCCTGACCGGGACAGGATCTATGGCTACACCTTC.

V and J are TRBV3-1 (or the pseudogene TRBV3-2) and TRBJ2-1; 8 bases align to TRBD2. The CDR3 is 16 residues long. The ends lost 1 base at V and 4 bases at J; junction bases unmatched: 6. Germline V gene sequence: CDR1 LGHDT, CDR2 YNNKEL (reference sequence). The CDR3 region has the DNA TGTGCCAGCAGCCAAGGTAGCGGGACTAGGTACAATGAGCAGTTCTTC. Translating it yields CASSQGSGTRYNEQFF.

The chain employs TRBV7-2 and TRBJ2-7; the D gene could be TRBD1 or TRBD2 (5 bases each). Trimming shortened V by 2 bases and J by 6 bases, and 14 bases separated the two germline ends. Germline V lookup: CDR1 SGHTA, CDR2 FQGNSA. The CDR3 runs 14 residues. The DNA for the CDR3 is TGTGCCAGCAGCTTATTGTTGGGGGTTGGCGAGCAGTACTTC. Protein product: CASSLLLGVGEQYF.

The chain is built from TRBV11-3 and TRBJ1-2; 12 bases match TRBD1. The V gene's germline CDR1 is SGHNT and CDR2 YENEEA. This CDR3 contains 15 residues. Losses at the gene ends were 5 bases for V and 3 bases for J; bases not matched to a gene: 4. The DNA of the CDR3 is TGTGCCAGCAGCCGGGGACAGGGGGCTTACTATGGCTACACCTTC. It is translated as CASSRGQGAYYGYTF. Full variable domain (remainder filled in from reference TRBV11-3 and TRBJ1-2): EAGVVQSPRYKIIEKKQPVAFWCNPISGHNTLYWYLQNLGQGPELLIRYENEEAVDDSQLPKDRFSAERLKGVDSTLKIQPAELGDSAVYLCASSRGQGAYYGYTFGSGTRLTVV.

J is TRBJ2-3 and V is TRBV10-2; 7 bases align to TRBD2. This CDR3 region has 14 residues. Germline V CDR1 and CDR2: WSHSY, SAAADI. The J segment lost 0 bases and the V segment lost 6 bases, leaving 3 bases of the junction unmatched. The CDR3 protein is CASRGGTSTDTQYF. In nucleotides, the CDR3 is TGCGCCAGCAGGGGAGGGACGAGCACAGATACGCAGTATTTT.

V usage is TRBV9 and J usage is TRBJ1-4; perhaps TRBD1 as D (5 bases). CDR1 SGDLS and CDR2 YYNGEE come from the germline V gene. The CDR3 has 16 residues. V dropped 2 bases and J dropped 7 bases, with 18 bases sitting between them. CDR3: CASSVRAQEFSEKLFF. The CDR3 nucleotides read TGTGCCAGCAGCGTCAGGGCCCAGGAGTTTTCTGAAAAACTGTTTTTT.

The chain has TRBV7-8 and TRBJ2-1; no definite D call. V was shortened by 0 bases and J by 8 bases, with 5 bases between the two germline ends. The CDR3 consists of 12 residues. Looked up from germline, CDR1 is SGHVS and CDR2 is FQNEAQ. CDR3 in amino acids: CASSLAGYEQFF. The DNA of the CDR3 is TGTGCCAGCAGCTTAGCGGGTTATGAGCAGTTCTTC. The full variable domain, in which reference TRBV7-8 and TRBJ2-1 provide the parts outside the CDR3, is GAGVSQSPRYKVAKRGQDVALRCDPISGHVSLFWYQQALGQGPEFLTYFQNEAQLDKSGLPSDRFFAERPEGSVSTLKIQRTQQEDSAVYLCASSLAGYEQFFGPGTRLTVL.

This clone was seen a single time. The chain links TRBV13 to TRBJ2-1, with D tentatively TRBD1 or TRBD2 (6 bases each). Germline lookup yields CDR1 PRHDT and CDR2 FYEKMQ (reference sequence). CDR3 length: 15 amino acids. V dropped 0 bases and J dropped 10 bases, with 16 bases sitting between them. The DNA for the CDR3 is TGTGCCAGCAGCTTAGGCCAAGGGGGGACAAGGGAGCAGTTCTTC. It translates to CASSLGQGGTREQFF.

This chain joins TRBV9 and TRBJ1-1, with 9 bases that match TRBD1. The ends lost 3 bases at V and 0 bases at J; junction bases unmatched: 12. In germline, CDR1 is SGDLS, CDR2 YYNGEE. This CDR3 has 18 residues. The CDR3 DNA sequence: TGTGCCAGCAGCGCTACGGGGACAGGGTATCTTATGAACACTGAAGCTTTCTTT. Its protein product is CASSATGTGYLMNTEAFF.

About this clone: Just one base apart from a much larger clone, this may be a read error. This chain connects TRBV12-3 or TRBV12-4 to TRBJ2-7, with 8 bases that match TRBD1. The CDR3 extends over 13 amino acids. The V gene end was trimmed by 6 bases and the J gene end by 3 bases; junction bases not matched to a gene: 4. The CDR3 protein is CASSHGQGYEQYF. DNA of the CDR3: TGTGCCAGCAGCCACGGACAGGGCTACGAGCAGTACTTC.

The chain joins TRBV2 to TRBJ2-7, with D perhaps matching TRBD1 (5 bases). The germline V gene encodes CDR1 SNHLY and CDR2 FYNNEI. The CDR3 loop spans 13 amino acids. Trimming removed 7 bases from V and 3 bases from J, with 13 bases in between. CDR3 amino acids: CASTRTHLYEQYF. The CDR3 DNA is TGTGCCAGCACCCGGACACACCTCTACGAGCAGTACTTC.

This chain links TRBV4-1 with TRBJ2-3; D is possibly TRBD1 (5 bases). The CDR3 sequence is 15 residues long. Germline V lookup: CDR1 MGHRA, CDR2 YSYEKL. Trimming took 4 bases from V and 3 from J, leaving 14 bases between them. The CDR3 spells CASSPQGRATDTQYF. In nucleotides, the CDR3 is TGCGCCAGCAGCCCGCAGGGTAGAGCGACAGATACGCAGTATTTT.

To note about this clone: This may be a read error: a much more frequent sequence differs by one nucleotide. The chain links TRBV11-2 to TRBJ2-7; 10 bases map to TRBD2. V lost 1 base to trimming and J lost 5 bases; unmatched junction nucleotides: 5. Germline CDR1 reads SGHAT; CDR2 reads FQNNGV. The CDR3 has 15 residues. CDR3 DNA sequence: TGTGCCAGCAGCTTAGTGGCTAGCGGGGGCCACGAGCAGTACTTC. As protein: CASSLVASGGHEQYF.

The chain links TRBV19 to TRBJ2-5, with a tentative D call TRBD2 (5 bases). CDR3 length equals 14 residues. Looked up from germline, CDR1 is LNHDA and CDR2 is SQIVND (reference sequence). Trimming took off 7 bases at V and 2 bases at J, with 14 bases between the two ends. This CDR3 reads CASKTGFTQETQYF. The CDR3 DNA is TGTGCCAGTAAAACGGGGTTTACTCAAGAGACCCAGTACTTC.

The chain recombines TRBV20-1 with TRBJ2-1; no definite D call. The CDR3 consists of 11 residues. V was cut by 5 bases and J by 8 bases, with 10 bases left in between. Germline values: CDR1 DFQATT, CDR2 SNEGSKA (reference sequence). DNA of the CDR3: TGCAGTGCTGGCGAAATGGATGAGCAGTTCTTC. The encoded protein is CSAGEMDEQFF.

J is TRBJ2-3 and V is TRBV24-1; TRBD1 aligns across 7 bases. The CDR3 spans 16 residues. CDR1 and CDR2 (germline): KGHDR, SFDVKD. The J segment lost 5 bases and the V segment lost 4 bases, leaving 11 bases of the junction unmatched. CDR3 region: CATSDPGQERQDTQYF. The CDR3 coding sequence is TGTGCCACCAGTGACCCCGGACAGGAACGTCAAGATACGCAGTATTTT.

V usage is TRBV5-1 and J usage is TRBJ1-1, with 8 bases that match TRBD1. CDR3 length: 13 amino acids. The V segment lost 4 bases and the J segment 3 bases; nucleotides outside the gene matches: 2. Germline-derived CDR1 and CDR2 are SGHRS and YFSETQ. For the CDR3, the DNA is TGCGCCAGCAGCGGACAGGGCCACACTGAAGCTTTCTTT. It specifies CASSGQGHTEAFF.

The V gene is TRBV11-2, the J gene TRBJ2-3; D gene ambiguous. The length of the CDR3 is 14 residues. The germline CDR1 and CDR2 sequences are SGHAT and FQNNGV. V shed 0 bases and J shed 3 bases, with 7 bases lying between them. The CDR3 sequence: CASSLDADTDTQYF. In DNA, the CDR3 is TGTGCCAGCAGCTTAGATGCAGATACAGATACGCAGTATTTT.